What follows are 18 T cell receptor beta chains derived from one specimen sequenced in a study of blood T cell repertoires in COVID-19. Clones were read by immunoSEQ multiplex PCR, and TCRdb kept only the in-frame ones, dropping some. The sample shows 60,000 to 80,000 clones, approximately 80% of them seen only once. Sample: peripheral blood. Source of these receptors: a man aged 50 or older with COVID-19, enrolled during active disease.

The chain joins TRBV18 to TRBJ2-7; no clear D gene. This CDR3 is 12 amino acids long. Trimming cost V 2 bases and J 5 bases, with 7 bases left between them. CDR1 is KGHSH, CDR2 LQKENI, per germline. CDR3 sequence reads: CASSPGSDEQYF. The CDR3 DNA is TGTGCCAGCTCACCAGGAAGCGACGAGCAGTACTTC.

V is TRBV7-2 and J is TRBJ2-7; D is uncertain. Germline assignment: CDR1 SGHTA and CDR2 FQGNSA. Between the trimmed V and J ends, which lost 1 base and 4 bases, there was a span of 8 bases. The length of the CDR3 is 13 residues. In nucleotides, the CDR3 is TGTGCCAGCAGCTTAGTCCAGTCTTACGAGCAGTACTTC. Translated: CASSLVQSYEQYF. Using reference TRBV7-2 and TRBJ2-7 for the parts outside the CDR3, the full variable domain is GAGVSQSPSNKVTEKGKDVELRCDPISGHTALYWYRQSLGQGLEFLIYFQGNSAPDKSGLPSDRFSAERTGGSVSTLTIQRTQQEDSAVYLCASSLVQSYEQYFGPGTRLTVT.

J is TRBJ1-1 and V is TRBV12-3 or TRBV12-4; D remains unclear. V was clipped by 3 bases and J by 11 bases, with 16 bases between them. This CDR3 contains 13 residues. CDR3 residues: CASSLAGESGAFF. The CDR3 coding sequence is TGTGCCAGCAGTTTGGCTGGTGAATCCGGGGCTTTCTTT.

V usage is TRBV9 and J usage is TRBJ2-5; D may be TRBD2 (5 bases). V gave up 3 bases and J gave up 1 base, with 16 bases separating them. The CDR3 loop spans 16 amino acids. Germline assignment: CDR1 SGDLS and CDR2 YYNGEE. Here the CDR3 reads CASSAGEGPLQETQYF. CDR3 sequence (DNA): TGTGCCAGCAGCGCCGGAGAGGGTCCCCTCCAAGAGACCCAGTACTTC.

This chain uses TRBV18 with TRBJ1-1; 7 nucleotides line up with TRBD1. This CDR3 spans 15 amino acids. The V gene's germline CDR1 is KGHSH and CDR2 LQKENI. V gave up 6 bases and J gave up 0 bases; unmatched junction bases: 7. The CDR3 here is CASSIGQAMNTEAFF. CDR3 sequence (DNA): TGTGCCAGCTCGATCGGACAGGCGATGAACACTGAAGCTTTCTTT.

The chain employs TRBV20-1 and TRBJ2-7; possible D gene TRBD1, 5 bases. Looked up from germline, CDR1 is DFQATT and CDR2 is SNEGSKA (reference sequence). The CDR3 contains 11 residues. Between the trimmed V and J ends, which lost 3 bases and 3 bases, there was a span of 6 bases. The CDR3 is CSARDNYEQYF. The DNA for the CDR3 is TGCAGTGCTAGGGACAACTACGAGCAGTACTTC.

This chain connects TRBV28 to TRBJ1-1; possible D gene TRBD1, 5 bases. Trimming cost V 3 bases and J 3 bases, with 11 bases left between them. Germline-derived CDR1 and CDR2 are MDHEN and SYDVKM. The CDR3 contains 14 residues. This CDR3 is CASSFDRRDTEAFF. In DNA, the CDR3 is TGTGCCAGCAGTTTTGACAGAAGGGACACTGAAGCTTTCTTT.

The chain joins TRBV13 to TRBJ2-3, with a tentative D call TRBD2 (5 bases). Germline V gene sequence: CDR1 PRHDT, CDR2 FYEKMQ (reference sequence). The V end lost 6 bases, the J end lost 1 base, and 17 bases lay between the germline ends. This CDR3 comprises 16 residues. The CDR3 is CASRQRSNGGTDTQYF. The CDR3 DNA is TGTGCCAGCAGACAGAGGTCCAACGGGGGCACAGATACGCAGTATTTT.

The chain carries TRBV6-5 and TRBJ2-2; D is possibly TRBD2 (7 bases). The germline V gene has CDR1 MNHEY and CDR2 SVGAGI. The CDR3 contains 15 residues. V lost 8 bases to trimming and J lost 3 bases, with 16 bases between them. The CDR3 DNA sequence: TGTGCCAGCTCCCGGCGGGGGCCACACACCGGGGAGCTGTTTTTT. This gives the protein CASSRRGPHTGELFF.

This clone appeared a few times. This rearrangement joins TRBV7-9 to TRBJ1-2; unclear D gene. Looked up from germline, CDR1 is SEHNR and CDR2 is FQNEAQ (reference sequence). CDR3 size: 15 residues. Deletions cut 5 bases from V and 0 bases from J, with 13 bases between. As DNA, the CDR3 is TGTGCCAGCAGCCCCGTGAGCCCCTCTAACTATGGCTACACCTTC. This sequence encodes CASSPVSPSNYGYTF.

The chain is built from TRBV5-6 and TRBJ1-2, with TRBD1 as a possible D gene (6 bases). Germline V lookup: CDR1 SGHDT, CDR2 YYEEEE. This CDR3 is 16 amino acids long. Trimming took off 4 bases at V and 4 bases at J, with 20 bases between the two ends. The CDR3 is CASSPLTAQGVYGYTF. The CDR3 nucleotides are TGTGCCAGCAGCCCCCTGACCGCACAGGGAGTCTATGGCTACACCTTC.

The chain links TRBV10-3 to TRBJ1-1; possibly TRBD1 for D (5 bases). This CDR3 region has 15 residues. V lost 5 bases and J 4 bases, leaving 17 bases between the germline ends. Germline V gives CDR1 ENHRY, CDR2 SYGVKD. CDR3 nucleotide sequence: TGTGCCATCAGTAAGCAGGTGGGGGGGGGCACTGAAGCTTTCTTT. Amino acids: CAISKQVGGGTEAFF.

The CDR3 sequence: CASSHLNRADTQYF. DNA for the CDR3: TGTGCCAGCAGCCACCTTAACAGGGCAGATACGCAGTATTTT. The genes are TRBV7-2 and TRBJ2-3; TRBD1 is a possible D gene (6 bases). The CDR3 has 14 amino acids. Germline V gives CDR1 SGHTA, CDR2 FQGNSA. V was trimmed by 5 bases and J by 4 bases, leaving 13 bases between them.

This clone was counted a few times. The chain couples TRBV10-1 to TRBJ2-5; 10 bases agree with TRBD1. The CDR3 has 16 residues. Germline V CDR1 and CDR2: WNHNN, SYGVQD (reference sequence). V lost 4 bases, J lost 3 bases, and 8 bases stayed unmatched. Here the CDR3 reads CASSVRTGTGEETQYF. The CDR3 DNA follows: TGCGCCAGCAGTGTGCGTACCGGGACAGGGGAAGAGACCCAGTACTTC.

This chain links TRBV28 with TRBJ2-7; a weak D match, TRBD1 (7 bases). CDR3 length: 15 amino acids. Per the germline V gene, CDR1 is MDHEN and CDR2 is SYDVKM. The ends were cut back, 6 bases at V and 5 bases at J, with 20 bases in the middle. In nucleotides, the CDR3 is TGTGCCAGCAGCCCTGGACAGGCGGGGAGCCACGAGCAGTACTTC. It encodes CASSPGQAGSHEQYF.

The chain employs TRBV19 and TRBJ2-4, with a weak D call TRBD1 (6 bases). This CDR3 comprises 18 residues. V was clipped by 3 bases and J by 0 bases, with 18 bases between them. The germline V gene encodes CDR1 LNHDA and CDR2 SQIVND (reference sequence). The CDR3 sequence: CASSIRPQGGLAKNIQYF. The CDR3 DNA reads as TGTGCCAGTAGTATCCGCCCACAGGGCGGCCTAGCCAAAAACATTCAGTACTTC.

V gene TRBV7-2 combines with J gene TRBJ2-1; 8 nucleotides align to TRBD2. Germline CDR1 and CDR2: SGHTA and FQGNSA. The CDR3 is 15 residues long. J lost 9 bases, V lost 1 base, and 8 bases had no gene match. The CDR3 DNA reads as TGTGCCAGCAGCTTAGACGGGAGGGCCCTCGGTGAGCAGTTCTTC. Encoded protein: CASSLDGRALGEQFF.

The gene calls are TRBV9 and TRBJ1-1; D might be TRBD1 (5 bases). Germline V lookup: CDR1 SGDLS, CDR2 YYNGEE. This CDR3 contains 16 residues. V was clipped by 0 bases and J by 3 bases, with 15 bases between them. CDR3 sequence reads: CASSVALQGGDTEAFF. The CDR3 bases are TGTGCCAGCAGCGTAGCTCTGCAGGGAGGGGACACTGAAGCTTTCTTT.